One and the same sample provided the 29 T cell receptor beta chains below, sequenced in a study of blood T cell repertoires in COVID-19. TCRdb's table, derived via immunoSEQ multiplex PCR, lists solely in-frame clones and lacks some. Among fewer than 45,000 clones listed, over 80% were seen once. What was sequenced was peripheral blood. Receptors were obtained from a woman aged 25 to 39 in a cohort sampled during active COVID-19.

This sequence joins TRBV6-5 and TRBJ1-1; no definite D call. The CDR3 contains 15 residues. V was cut by 0 bases and J by 1 base, with 9 bases left in between. Looked up from germline, CDR1 is MNHEY and CDR2 is SVGAGI. The CDR3 DNA sequence: TGTGCCAGCAGTTACTCGAGGGCCGGGAACACTGAAGCTTTCTTT. Translated, it gives CASSYSRAGNTEAFF.

The rearrangement links TRBV5-1 to TRBJ2-1, with TRBD1 matching 7 bases. Germline trimming cut 4 bases from V and 7 bases from J; bases unmatched to any gene: 8. CDR1 and CDR2 from the germline V gene are SGHRS and YFSETQ. This CDR3 region has 14 residues. DNA of the CDR3: TGCGCCAGCAGCCTGGAGAGGGGGCTTAATGAGCAGTTCTTC. Protein: CASSLERGLNEQFF.

This chain uses TRBV6-6 with TRBJ1-1; D is perhaps TRBD1 (6 bases). Trimming shortened V by 8 bases and J by 1 base, and 11 bases separated the two germline ends. CDR3 length equals 13 residues. CDR1 and CDR2 from the germline V gene are MNHNY and SVGAGI (reference sequence). The CDR3 is CASAWTENTEAFF. Here the CDR3 DNA reads TGTGCCAGCGCCTGGACAGAGAACACTGAAGCTTTCTTT.

The chain couples TRBV2 to TRBJ2-1; no definite D call. V gave up 7 bases and J gave up 3 bases, with 10 bases separating them. The CDR3 extends over 13 amino acids. Germline V gene data show CDR1 as SNHLY and CDR2 as FYNNEI. CDR3 nucleotide sequence: TGTGCCAGCACCACCACGGTCTACAATGAGCAGTTCTTC. Translated, it gives CASTTTVYNEQFF.

The rearrangement links TRBV29-1 to TRBJ2-1; maybe TRBD2 (7 bases). Trimming stripped 5 bases from V and 10 bases from J, with 18 bases between. CDR3 length: 13 amino acids. Germline lookup yields CDR1 SQVTM and CDR2 ANQGSEA. The CDR3 protein is CSVQRGGGPEQFF. The CDR3 DNA reads TGCAGCGTTCAGAGGGGGGGAGGGCCAGAGCAGTTCTTC.

The chain joins TRBV19 to TRBJ2-1; the D gene is possibly TRBD2 (5 bases). CDR3 length equals 16 residues. Trimming removed 2 bases from V and 0 bases from J, with 11 bases in between. CDR1 is LNHDA and CDR2 is SQIVND in the germline V gene (reference sequence). Here the CDR3 DNA reads TGTGCCAGTAGTATACGCTTAGGGAGCTCCTACAATGAGCAGTTCTTC. Protein: CASSIRLGSSYNEQFF.

Only one count was recorded for this clone. The chain links TRBV2 to TRBJ2-2, with 7 positions matching TRBD2. The germline gives CDR1 SNHLY, CDR2 FYNNEI. The CDR3 loop spans 14 amino acids. V lost 7 bases, J lost 1 base, and 3 bases stayed unmatched. The CDR3 is CASNGGRNTGELFF. DNA for the CDR3: TGTGCCAGCAACGGCGGGAGGAACACCGGGGAGCTGTTTTTT.

This clone was observed a single time. V gene TRBV14 combines with J gene TRBJ2-7, with TRBD1 matching over 8 bases. Germline-derived CDR1 and CDR2 are SGHDN and FVKESK. This CDR3 comprises 14 residues. With 4 bases clipped from V and 5 bases from J, the junction kept 7 bases outside the gene matches. For the CDR3, the DNA is TGTGCCAGCAGCCTTACCAGGGGGCTCCACGAGCAGTACTTC. This translates into CASSLTRGLHEQYF.

This clone was seen just once. Mismatch with germline at one junction end may stem from a read error. The chain uses TRBV28 and TRBJ1-2, with D possibly being TRBD1 (5 bases). Germline V gene lookup returns CDR1 MDHEN and CDR2 SYDVKM. This CDR3 is 16 amino acids long. The DNA of the CDR3 is TGTGCCAGCAGTTTAGTATCGTACGGGGGAGATTATGGCCACACCTTC. Translated, it gives CASSLVSYGGDYGHTF.

The J gene is TRBJ2-5, the V gene TRBV24-1, with 9 bases fitting TRBD1. The germline V gene encodes CDR1 KGHDR and CDR2 SFDVKD. The CDR3 runs 15 residues. The ends lost 4 bases at V and 3 bases at J; junction bases unmatched: 5. The CDR3 DNA reads TGTGCCACCAGTGACCCTCGGGACAGGGAAGAGACCCAGTACTTC. Encoded protein: CATSDPRDREETQYF.

The V gene is TRBV7-9, the J gene TRBJ1-4; a weak D match, TRBD1 (5 bases). The V and J ends lost 5 bases and 2 bases respectively, with 12 bases between them. There are 15 residues in the CDR3. Per germline, CDR1 SEHNR and CDR2 FQNEAQ (reference sequence). The CDR3 here is CASSPYRSTNEKLFF. DNA for the CDR3: TGTGCCAGCAGCCCATACAGGTCGACTAATGAAAAACTGTTTTTT.

V is TRBV6-4 and J is TRBJ2-3; tentative D call: TRBD1 (5 bases). CDR1 MRHNA and CDR2 SNTAGT come from the germline V gene. The CDR3 length is 19 residues. V lost 0 bases to trimming and J lost 2 bases, with 21 bases between them. This CDR3 is CASSDSSPLGRTYTDTQYF. The CDR3 DNA follows: TGTGCCAGCAGTGACTCAAGCCCTCTGGGGCGGACCTACACAGATACGCAGTATTTT.

The chain is built from TRBV11-3 and TRBJ2-7, with a weak D call TRBD2 (5 bases). Germline CDR1 SGHNT, CDR2 YENEEA. This CDR3 region has 17 residues. Between the trimmed V and J ends, which lost 3 bases and 2 bases, there was a span of 20 bases. This CDR3 is CASSLFQRSISPYEQYF. Here the CDR3 DNA reads TGTGCCAGCAGCTTGTTCCAGCGGAGCATATCCCCCTACGAGCAGTACTTC. The whole variable domain, remainder taken from reference TRBV11-3 and TRBJ2-7, is EAGVVQSPRYKIIEKKQPVAFWCNPISGHNTLYWYLQNLGQGPELLIRYENEEAVDDSQLPKDRFSAERLKGVDSTLKIQPAELGDSAVYLCASSLFQRSISPYEQYFGPGTRLTVT.

A single count supports this clone. The genes are TRBV5-6 and TRBJ2-3, with TRBD2 identical over 10 bases. J gave up 6 bases and V 4 bases, and 5 bases lay outside the gene matches. The germline gives CDR1 SGHDT, CDR2 YYEEEE. This CDR3 region has 14 residues. CDR3 sequence: CASSRGLARDTQYF. The CDR3 nucleotides are TGTGCCAGCAGCCGGGGACTAGCGAGGGATACGCAGTATTTT.

This chain uses TRBV24-1 with TRBJ1-3, with 9 positions matching TRBD1. Germline loops: CDR1 KGHDR, CDR2 SFDVKD. Losses at the gene ends were 4 bases for V and 2 bases for J; bases not matched to a gene: 5. The CDR3 is 16 amino acids. The CDR3 spells CATSDPRDRAGNTIYF. The CDR3 DNA reads as TGTGCCACCAGTGACCCCCGGGACAGGGCTGGAAACACCATATATTTT.

Only a few counts were recorded for this clone. The chain employs TRBV2 and TRBJ1-3; D perhaps matches TRBD1 (5 bases). Germline V gene lookup returns CDR1 SNHLY and CDR2 FYNNEI. The CDR3 is 15 residues long. The V end lost 8 bases, the J end lost 2 bases, and 16 bases lay between the germline ends. CDR3 in DNA: TGTGCCAGCTCCCTGGGAGGGACCCCTGGAAACACCATATATTTT. It encodes CASSLGGTPGNTIYF.

This sequence joins TRBV18 and TRBJ1-1; TRBD1 might be the D (6 bases). Deletions cut 3 bases from V and 0 bases from J, with 20 bases between. This CDR3 contains 18 residues. Germline CDR1 reads KGHSH; CDR2 reads LQKENI. DNA of the CDR3: TGTGCCAGCTCACCCTTACAGGGAATTAGCTCAGTGAACACTGAAGCTTTCTTT. It translates to CASSPLQGISSVNTEAFF.

The chain recombines TRBV4-3 with TRBJ1-2, with D possibly TRBD1 on 5 matching bases. Per the germline V gene, CDR1 is LGHNA and CDR2 is YSLEER. Between the trimmed V and J ends, which lost 3 bases and 3 bases, there was a span of 14 bases. The CDR3 extends over 15 amino acids. This CDR3 reads CASSQGHQGDYGYTF. CDR3 coding DNA: TGCGCCAGCAGCCAGGGGCATCAAGGAGACTATGGCTACACCTTC.

V is TRBV5-4 and J is TRBJ2-6; a possible D gene is TRBD1 (6 bases). The CDR3 totals 17 residues. Germline V gene sequence: CDR1 SGHNT, CDR2 YYREEE (reference sequence). Trimming left V 3 bases short and J 0 bases short, with 13 bases between. CDR3 bases: TGTGCCAGCAGCTACGGACAGCCTCCCTCTGGGGCCAACGTCCTGACTTTC. This sequence encodes CASSYGQPPSGANVLTF.

The rearrangement uses TRBV19 and TRBJ2-3; 9 bases map to TRBD1. CDR1 is LNHDA, CDR2 SQIVND, per germline (reference sequence). V shed 5 bases, J shed 6 bases, and the junction held 3 bases outside the gene matches. The CDR3 contains 13 residues. This chain's CDR3 is CASSPGQGDTQYF. DNA for the CDR3: TGTGCCAGTAGTCCGGGACAGGGTGATACGCAGTATTTT.

The chain joins TRBV19 to TRBJ2-3; TRBD1 is a possible D gene (6 bases). V was shortened by 11 bases and J by 3 bases, with 12 bases between the two germline ends. The CDR3 spans 12 residues. Looked up from germline, CDR1 is LNHDA and CDR2 is SQIVND (reference sequence). The DNA for the CDR3 is TGTGCCGCACGGGACAATACAGATACGCAGTATTTT. Residues: CAARDNTDTQYF.

This clone was picked up one time. V and J are TRBV19 and TRBJ2-4, with 9 bases aligning to TRBD1. The length of the CDR3 is 14 residues. V was pared by 3 bases and J by 4 bases, with 1 base of the junction left unmatched. Germline-derived CDR1 and CDR2 are LNHDA and SQIVND (reference sequence). Written as DNA, the CDR3 is TGTGCCAGTAGTATTGGGACAGGGAAAAACATTCAGTACTTC. Translation gives CASSIGTGKNIQYF.

This clone was seen only a few times. This chain uses TRBV5-4 with TRBJ2-2, with 7 positions matching TRBD2. The germline V gene has CDR1 SGHNT and CDR2 YYREEE (reference sequence). Trimming removed 2 bases from V and 2 bases from J; junction bases left unmatched: 3. CDR3 length: 15 residues. The CDR3 here is CASSFASGNTGELFF. The CDR3 coding sequence is TGTGCCAGCAGCTTCGCTAGCGGTAACACCGGGGAGCTGTTTTTT.

V and J are TRBV4-2 and TRBJ1-2; no firm D call. CDR3 size: 14 residues. Germline V gene data show CDR1 as LGHNA and CDR2 as YNFKEQ. V lost 0 bases, J lost 5 bases, and 10 bases lay in between. The chain's CDR3 is CASSQDAGGYGYTF. The CDR3 DNA reads TGTGCCAGCAGCCAAGATGCAGGAGGTTATGGCTACACCTTC.

The chain employs TRBV9 and TRBJ2-3, with TRBD1 as a possible D gene (5 bases). Trimming removed 2 bases at V and 2 bases at J, with 12 bases between. Germline lookup yields CDR1 SGDLS and CDR2 YYNGEE. The CDR3 is made up of 15 amino acids. The CDR3: CASSVQDTNTDTQYF. DNA of the CDR3: TGTGCCAGCAGCGTTCAGGACACAAACACAGATACGCAGTATTTT. The complete variable domain, with remaining parts taken from reference TRBV9 and TRBJ2-3, reads DSGVTQTPKHLITATGQRVTLRCSPRSGDLSVYWYQQSLDQGLQFLIQYYNGEERAKGNILERFSAQQFPDLHSELNLSSLELGDSALYFCASSVQDTNTDTQYFGPGTRLTVL.

V usage is TRBV2 and J usage is TRBJ2-3, with TRBD2 matching over 9 bases. The germline CDR1 and CDR2 sequences are SNHLY and FYNNEI. Trimming at V came to 9 bases and at J to 0 bases, leaving 7 bases not matched to a gene. CDR3 length: 15 residues. The chain's CDR3 is CARSFSGRSTDTQYF. CDR3 DNA sequence: TGTGCCAGATCTTTTAGCGGGAGAAGCACAGATACGCAGTATTTT.

This clone was detected once. The chain links TRBV6-5 to TRBJ2-1; 8 bases map to TRBD2. The length of the CDR3 is 16 residues. V shed 2 bases and J 4 bases; nucleotides not matched to a gene: 7. Germline CDR1 MNHEY, CDR2 SVGAGI. Here the CDR3 reads CASSYLRLASYNEQFF. CDR3 nucleotide sequence: TGTGCCAGCAGTTACCTAAGACTAGCGAGTTACAATGAGCAGTTCTTC.

This chain joins TRBV7-3 and TRBJ1-1; unclear D gene. Germline CDR1 SGHTA, CDR2 FQGTGA. The CDR3 runs to 14 residues. Trimming cost V 2 bases and J 1 base, with 8 bases left between them. CDR3: CASSLGLQNTEAFF. CDR3 DNA sequence: TGTGCCAGCAGCTTAGGCCTCCAGAACACTGAAGCTTTCTTT.

V is TRBV24-1 and J is TRBJ2-5; D perhaps matches TRBD1 (5 bases). The CDR3 spans 16 residues. Per the germline V gene, CDR1 is KGHDR and CDR2 is SFDVKD. Trimming took 1 base from V and 5 from J, leaving 16 bases between them. The CDR3 spells CATSDLGHMGSETQYF. CDR3 DNA sequence: TGTGCCACCAGTGATTTAGGACATATGGGCTCTGAGACCCAGTACTTC.